Each of the 18 T cell receptor beta chains below was sequenced from the same sample in a study of shared clonotypes between healthy human individuals. TCRdb keeps only in-frame clones here, not all; method: immunoSEQ multiplex PCR. The sample consists of about 190,000 clones, approximately 61% of them appearing once. Sequencing was carried out using memory CD4+ T cells sorted from blood. Subset specified: CD45RA-negative fraction. Receptors originate from a man aged 30-40 years in good health.

V gene TRBV30 combines with J gene TRBJ2-7, with D perhaps TRBD1 or TRBD2 (5 bases each). V shed 5 bases and J shed 7 bases, with 15 bases lying between them. This CDR3 is built from 12 residues. Germline assignment: CDR1 GTSNPN and CDR2 SVGIG (reference sequence). CDR3 residues: CAWGGNSWEQYF. CDR3 DNA: TGTGCCTGGGGGGGAAATTCATGGGAGCAGTACTTC.

J is TRBJ2-1 and V is TRBV15, with D tentatively TRBD2 (6 bases). The CDR3 has 17 amino acids. V was pared by 2 bases and J by 5 bases, with 19 bases between. Looked up from germline, CDR1 is LNHNV and CDR2 is YYDKDF (reference sequence). In nucleotides, the CDR3 is TGTGCCACCAGCAGACGGGACTCCCGAAGATTCGACAATGAGCAGTTCTTC. Amino acids: CATSRRDSRRFDNEQFF.

The rearrangement joins TRBV28 to TRBJ1-1; TRBD1 is a possible D gene (6 bases). Per germline, CDR1 MDHEN and CDR2 SYDVKM. The CDR3 sequence is 12 residues long. V shed 4 bases and J shed 13 bases, with 16 bases lying between them. The CDR3 loop reads CASSSQGLGVFF. CDR3 nucleotides: TGTGCCAGCAGTTCACAGGGCCTGGGGGTTTTCTTT.

This chain joins TRBV7-9 and TRBJ2-7; possibly TRBD2 for D (6 bases). Germline V gene sequence: CDR1 SEHNR, CDR2 FQNEAQ (reference sequence). CDR3 size: 17 residues. V shed 3 bases and J shed 6 bases, with 24 bases lying between them. CDR3 sequence: CASSFRDGSRSGGEQYF. As DNA, the CDR3 is TGTGCCAGCAGCTTTCGTGACGGGAGCCGATCCGGAGGCGAGCAGTACTTC.

This clone was observed a handful of times. The chain links TRBV5-1 to TRBJ2-7; TRBD2 aligns across 14 bases. CDR3 length: 14 residues. Germline V gene data show CDR1 as SGHRS and CDR2 as YFSETQ. V was pared by 5 bases and J by 6 bases, with 4 bases of the junction left unmatched. The CDR3 region has the DNA TGCGCCAGCAGGGGGACTAGCGGGAGTGCCGAGCAGTACTTC. Encoded protein: CASRGTSGSAEQYF.

The CDR3 DNA follows: TGTGCCAGCATCCAGCGCAAAGGCCCCTCCAATGAGCAGTTCTTC. Its translation is CASIQRKGPSNEQFF. The chain links TRBV28 to TRBJ2-1; D unresolved. CDR1 and CDR2 (germline): MDHEN, SYDVKM. V lost 7 bases to trimming and J lost 6 bases, with 19 bases between them. This CDR3 has 15 residues.

This clone was found a few times. V gene TRBV25-1 combines with J gene TRBJ2-5; 7 bases map to TRBD2. CDR1 and CDR2 from the germline V gene are MGHDK and SYGVNS. V lost 1 base to trimming and J lost 5 bases; unmatched junction nucleotides: 1. This CDR3 region has 13 residues. In DNA form, the CDR3 reads TGTGCCAGCAGTGAATGGACTAGGGAGACCCAGTACTTC. It encodes CASSEWTRETQYF.

The chain recombines TRBV28 with TRBJ1-3, with unresolved D. CDR1 is MDHEN, CDR2 SYDVKM, per germline. V dropped 4 bases and J dropped 0 bases, with 13 bases sitting between them. The length of the CDR3 is 16 residues. DNA of the CDR3: TGTGCCAGCAGTTCCCCCTATGGGCGCTCTGGAAACACCATATATTTT. Residues: CASSSPYGRSGNTIYF.

This clone was counted between two and nine times. J is TRBJ2-3 and V is TRBV7-9; a weak D match, TRBD2 (5 bases). This CDR3 contains 14 residues. Germline V CDR1 and CDR2: SEHNR, FQNEAQ (reference sequence). V was trimmed by 7 bases and J by 1 base, leaving 12 bases between them. The CDR3 bases are TGTGCCAGCAACCTAGCCGAACGCACAGATACGCAGTATTTT. This sequence encodes CASNLAERTDTQYF. Together with reference TRBV7-9 and TRBJ2-3, the CDR3 gives the full variable domain: DTGVSQNPRHKITKRGQNVTFRCDPISEHNRLYWYRQTLGQGPEFLTYFQNEAQLEKSRLLSDRFSAERPKGSFSTLEIQRTEQGDSAMYLCASNLAERTDTQYFGPGTRLTVL.

The V call is TRBV6-6, the J call TRBJ1-3; D is uncertain. V dropped 2 bases and J dropped 0 bases, with 11 bases sitting between them. CDR1 and CDR2 (germline): MNHNY, SVGAGI (reference sequence). The CDR3 has 16 amino acids. Here the CDR3 DNA reads TGTGCCAGCAGTTACGGAGCAGGCAGCTCTGGAAACACCATATATTTT. Translation: CASSYGAGSSGNTIYF.

The J gene is TRBJ1-2, the V gene TRBV11-2; tentative D call: TRBD1 (6 bases). Germline assignment: CDR1 SGHAT and CDR2 FQNNGV. Trimming removed 5 bases at V and 6 bases at J, with 22 bases between. CDR3 length: 16 residues. CDR3 region: CASSQVAGALRDGYTF. CDR3 nucleotide sequence: TGTGCCAGCAGCCAAGTGGCGGGGGCGCTCAGGGATGGCTACACCTTC.

This clone was counted between two and nine times. This rearrangement joins TRBV18 to TRBJ1-1; 8 nucleotides match TRBD1. From germline, CDR1 is KGHSH and CDR2 LQKENI. This CDR3 spans 17 amino acids. J lost 7 bases, V lost 3 bases, and 16 bases had no gene match. The CDR3 bases are TGTGCCAGCTCACCGGGGCGACAGGGGACCCCCGGGGGTGAAGCTTTCTTT. Its translation: CASSPGRQGTPGGEAFF.

This chain connects TRBV18 to TRBJ2-2; 10 bases line up with TRBD2. V was clipped by 4 bases and J by 0 bases; unmatched bases: 5. The CDR3 runs 17 residues. The germline gives CDR1 KGHSH, CDR2 LQKENI. The CDR3 reads CASSLVAGGANTGELFF. CDR3 sequence (DNA): TGTGCCAGCTCACTAGTAGCGGGAGGTGCGAACACCGGGGAGCTGTTTTTT.

The genes are TRBV5-1 and TRBJ2-1; unclear D gene. The CDR3 is 14 residues long. V lost 4 bases and J lost 2, with 10 bases in between. Germline V gene sequence: CDR1 SGHRS, CDR2 YFSETQ. CDR3 protein: CASSGDVAYNEQFF. As DNA, the CDR3 is TGCGCCAGCAGCGGCGACGTAGCCTACAATGAGCAGTTCTTC.

The chain carries TRBV5-4 and TRBJ2-1; 7 bases fit TRBD2. The CDR3 loop spans 18 amino acids. CDR1 is SGHNT, CDR2 YYREEE, per germline (reference sequence). J gave up 0 bases and V 0 bases, and 9 bases lay outside the gene matches. The chain's CDR3 is CASSLAGGSGLSYNEQFF. For the CDR3, the DNA is TGTGCCAGCAGCTTGGCGGGGGGTAGCGGACTCTCCTACAATGAGCAGTTCTTC. The variable domain in full, with the rest retrieved from reference TRBV5-4 and TRBJ2-1, is ETGVTQSPTHLIKTRGQQVTLRCSSQSGHNTVSWYQQALGQGPQFIFQYYREEENGRGNFPPRFSGLQFPNYSSELNVNALELDDSALYLCASSLAGGSGLSYNEQFFGPGTRLTVL.

This chain connects TRBV11-3 to TRBJ2-1; no firm D call. Trimming shortened V by 1 base and J by 5 bases, and 9 bases separated the two germline ends. Germline V gene sequence: CDR1 SGHNT, CDR2 YENEEA. The CDR3 covers 14 residues. The CDR3 loop is CASSLGRQDNEQFF. The CDR3, as DNA: TGTGCCAGCAGCTTAGGTCGGCAGGACAATGAGCAGTTCTTC. The full variable domain, in which reference TRBV11-3 and TRBJ2-1 provide the parts outside the CDR3, is EAGVVQSPRYKIIEKKQPVAFWCNPISGHNTLYWYLQNLGQGPELLIRYENEEAVDDSQLPKDRFSAERLKGVDSTLKIQPAELGDSAVYLCASSLGRQDNEQFFGPGTRLTVL.

This clone appeared a few times. CDR3 sequence (DNA): TGTGCCGGGGGACGACAGGGAACCTACAATGAGCAGTTCTTC. It specifies CAGGRQGTYNEQFF. The chain uses TRBV5-4 and TRBJ2-1; 7 positions match TRBD1. The length of the CDR3 is 14 residues. The junction had 9 bases not matched to a gene; V was cut back by 10 bases and J by 2 bases. Germline CDR1 is SGHNT and CDR2 is YYREEE (reference sequence).

This clone was detected only once. The chain joins TRBV2 to TRBJ1-4; a weak D match, TRBD1 (5 bases). The CDR3 is 12 amino acids. The V end lost 6 bases, the J end lost 8 bases, and 10 bases lay between the germline ends. Per germline, CDR1 SNHLY and CDR2 FYNNEI. This CDR3 is CASSGDVEKLFF. CDR3 nucleotides: TGTGCCAGCAGCGGGGACGTAGAAAAACTGTTTTTT. The variable domain in full, with the rest retrieved from reference TRBV2 and TRBJ1-4, is EPEVTQTPSHQVTQMGQEVILRCVPISNHLYFYWYRQILGQKVEFLVSFYNNEISEKSEIFDDQFSVERPDGSNFTLKIRSTKLEDSAMYFCASSGDVEKLFFGSGTQLSVL.